This T cell receptor (beta chain) emerged from a study of human T cells and chemical hapten exposure. TCRdb re-analysed the RACE reads in MiXCR, keeping a single row per CDR3 protein. The profile covers 350,000 to 450,000 distinct CDR3 sequences, with 5% to 6.5% appearing a single time and around 2.6% taken by the ten largest. This CDR3 spans 16 amino acids. Trimming removed 8 bases at V and 3 bases at J, with 22 bases between. The germline V gene encodes CDR1 MNHEY and CDR2 SVGAGI. The time point is: pre-sensitization, week 0. Treatment noted: therapeutic diphenylcyclopropenone sensitization with weekly scalp DPC. Study-wide findings and caveats: Because all patients had alopecia, their immune responses might differ from healthy ones. Expanded TCRs grouped into significantly more large CDR3 similarity clusters than controls produced.

Regarding this clonotype: The antigen is undetermined.

The receptor was derived from a woman in her forties or fifties with alopecia areata. Some clones in this sample may be carry-over from other donors' samples. The J gene is TRBJ1-2, the V gene TRBV6-5, with D perhaps TRBD1 (5 bases). Material: whole blood, obtained in connection with sensitization to the hapten diphenylcyclopropenone (DPC). CDR3 residues: CASRSLLRDGHYGYTF. Written as DNA, the CDR3 is TGTGCCAGCCGATCCCTTCTACGGGACGGCCACTATGGCTACACCTTC.